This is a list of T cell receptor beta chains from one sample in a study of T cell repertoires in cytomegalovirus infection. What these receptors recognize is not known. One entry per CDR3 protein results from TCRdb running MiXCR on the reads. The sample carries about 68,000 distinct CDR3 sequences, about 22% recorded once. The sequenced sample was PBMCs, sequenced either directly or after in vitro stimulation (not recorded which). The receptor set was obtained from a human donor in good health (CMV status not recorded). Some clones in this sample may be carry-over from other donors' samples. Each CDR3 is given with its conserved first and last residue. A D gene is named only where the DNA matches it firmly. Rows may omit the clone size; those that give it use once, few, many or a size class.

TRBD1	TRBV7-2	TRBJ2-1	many	CASSFQSRTGALNEQFF	TGTGCCAGCAGCTTTCAATCTCGGACAGGGGCTCTCAATGAGCAGTTCTTC
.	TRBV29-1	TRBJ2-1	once	CSVTGPTREYNEQFF	TGCAGCGTGACAGGTCCCACAAGGGAGTACAATGAGCAGTTCTTC
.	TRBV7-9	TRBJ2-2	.	CASSLLTGLPRELFF	TGTGCCAGCAGCTTACTAACAGGATTACCTAGGGAGCTGTTTTTT
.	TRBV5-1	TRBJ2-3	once	CASSVGGQATDTQYF	TGCGCCAGCAGCGTTGGGGGGCAGGCCACAGATACGCAGTATTTT
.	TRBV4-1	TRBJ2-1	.	CASSQRFGGANSYNEQFF	TGCGCCAGCAGCCAGCGATTCGGTGGGGCTAACTCCTACAATGAGCAGTTCTTC
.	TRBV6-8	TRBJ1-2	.	CASSYSGPTGNGGYGYTF	TGTGCCAGCAGTTACTCGGGTCCAACAGGGAACGGAGGCTATGGCTACACCTTC
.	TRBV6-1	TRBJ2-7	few	CASSRIQQLTLDSSYEQYF	TGTGCCAGTTCAAGGATCCAGCAGCTTACCTTGGACAGCTCCTACGAGCAGTACTTC
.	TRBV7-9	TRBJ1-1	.	CASSFSGHLGAFF	TGTGCCAGCAGCTTTTCAGGCCATCTGGGAGCTTTCTTT
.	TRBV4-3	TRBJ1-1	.	CASSQDTGEGTEAFF	TGCGCCAGCAGCCAAGATACGGGCGAGGGGACTGAAGCTTTCTTT
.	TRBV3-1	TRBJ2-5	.	CASSQVAETQYF	TGTGCCAGCAGCCAAGTTGCGGAGACCCAGTACTTC
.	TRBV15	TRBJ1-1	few	CATSRDPLAGGRNTEAFF	TGTGCCACCAGCAGAGATCCCCTCGCGGGGGGTAGGAACACTGAAGCTTTCTTT
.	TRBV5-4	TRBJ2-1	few	CASSSGQYNEQFF	TGTGCCAGCAGCTCCGGACAGTACAATGAGCAGTTCTTC
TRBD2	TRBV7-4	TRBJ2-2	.	CASSPRAGGDDGERFF	TGTGCCAGCAGCCCCCGAGCGGGGGGAGATGACGGGGAGCGGTTTTTT
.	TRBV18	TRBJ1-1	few	CASSPPSKDTEAFF	TGTGCCAGCTCACCACCGAGTAAGGACACTGAAGCTTTCTTT
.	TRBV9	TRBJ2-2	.	CASSSGLYTGELFF	TGTGCCAGCAGTTCGGGACTTTACACCGGGGAGCTGTTTTTT
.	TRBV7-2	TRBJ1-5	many	CASSSETGQPQHF	TGTGCCAGCAGCTCGGAGACGGGTCAGCCCCAGCATTTT
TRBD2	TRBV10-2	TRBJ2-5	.	CASRIAGAETQYF	TGCGCCAGCAGAATAGCGGGAGCAGAGACCCAGTACTTC
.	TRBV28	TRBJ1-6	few	CASGRLDGSPLHF	TGTGCCAGCGGACGGCTCGATGGTTCACCCCTCCACTTT
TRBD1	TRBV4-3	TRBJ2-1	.	CASSPQGEGTGGNEQFF	TGCGCCAGCAGCCCCCAGGGGGAAGGGACAGGGGGCAATGAGCAGTTCTTC
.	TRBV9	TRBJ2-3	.	CASSVGTKSDTQYF	TGTGCCAGCAGCGTAGGTACTAAGTCAGATACGCAGTATTTT
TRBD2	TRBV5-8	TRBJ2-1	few	CASSLGLSGSSVKNEQFF	TGTGCCAGCAGCTTGGGTCTCAGCGGGAGTAGTGTTAAAAATGAGCAGTTCTTC
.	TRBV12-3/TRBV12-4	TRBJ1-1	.	CASTPLAIFPEAFF	TGTGCCAGCACCCCTTTGGCGATCTTCCCTGAAGCTTTCTTT
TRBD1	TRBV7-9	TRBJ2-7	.	CASSSGTGVYEQYF	TGTGCCAGCAGCTCCGGGACAGGGGTCTACGAGCAGTACTTC
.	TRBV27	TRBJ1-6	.	CASSVTRNSPLHF	TGTGCCAGCAGTGTCACAAGGAATTCACCCCTCCACTTT
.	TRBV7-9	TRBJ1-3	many	CASRGGPGSVNTIYF	TGTGCCAGCAGGGGGGGGCCAGGGTCGGTGAACACCATATATTTT
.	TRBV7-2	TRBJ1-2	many	CASSLIQGGDYGYTF	TGTGCCAGCAGCTTAATACAGGGAGGGGACTATGGCTACACCTTC
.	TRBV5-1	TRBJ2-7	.	CASSVTGSTYEQHF	TGCGCCAGCAGCGTGACAGGTAGTACCTACGAGCAGCACTTC
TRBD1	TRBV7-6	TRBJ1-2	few	CASSSDPRTGPYGYTF	TGTGCCAGCAGCTCTGACCCCCGGACAGGGCCCTATGGCTACACCTTC
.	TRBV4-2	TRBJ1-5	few	CASSQEWNQPQHF	TGTGCCAGCAGCCAAGAGTGGAATCAGCCCCAGCATTTT
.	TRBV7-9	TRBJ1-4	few	CAAGPQGFDNEKLFF	TGTGCCGCCGGCCCTCAGGGGTTCGATAATGAAAAACTGTTTTTT
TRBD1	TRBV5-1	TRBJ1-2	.	CASSSGGQGNYGYTF	TGCGCCAGCAGTTCGGGCGGACAGGGTAACTATGGCTACACCTTC
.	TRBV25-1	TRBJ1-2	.	CASGPTGTLDGYTF	TGTGCCAGCGGACCTACAGGGACTTTAGATGGCTACACCTTC
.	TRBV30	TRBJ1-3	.	CAWGPVLGGNTIYF	TGTGCCTGGGGACCGGTCTTGGGTGGAAACACCATATATTTT
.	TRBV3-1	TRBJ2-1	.	CASSRRGSIYPNEQFF	TGTGCCAGCAGCCGACGAGGGAGTATTTACCCCAATGAGCAGTTCTTC
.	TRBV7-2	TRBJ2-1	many	CASSLVRQTNEQFF	TGTGCCAGCAGCTTAGTAAGACAGACTAATGAGCAGTTCTTC
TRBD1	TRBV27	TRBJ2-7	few	CASAGTAVYEQYF	TGTGCCAGCGCCGGGACAGCAGTCTACGAGCAGTACTTC
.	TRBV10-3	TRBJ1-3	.	CAISDGSSGNTIYF	TGTGCCATCAGTGATGGGTCCTCTGGAAACACCATATATTTT
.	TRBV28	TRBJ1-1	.	CASSKHHTTGVEAFF	TGTGCCAGCAGCAAACACCACACTACAGGAGTGGAAGCTTTCTTT
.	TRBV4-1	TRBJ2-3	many	CASSQGRDTQYF	TGCGCCAGCAGCCAAGGGCGGGATACGCAGTATTTT